This T cell receptor beta chain was found in a study of post-analysis software for immune sequencing data. Broader study findings: Diversity measured as normalized Chao1 was significantly lower in multiple sclerosis patients than in controls. TRBV segments more frequent in patients than in controls numbered roughly 5 and included TRBV5-6, TRBV5-1 and TRBV20-1.

On this clonotype itself: What it recognizes is unknown.

The CDR3 runs 15 residues. CDR1 and CDR2 from the germline V gene are KGHSH and LQKENI. The V end was cut by 6 bases, the J end by 8 bases, with 19 bases between. Unique-molecular-identifier-tagged TCR beta cDNA libraries were used. TCRdb passed the PCR reads through MiXCR, listing each CDR3 protein once. The sample records 800,000 to 950,000 distinct CDR3 sequences, around 53% being singletons. The sequenced material came from blood. This TCR was recovered from a girl aged 5-17 years with multiple sclerosis. V gene TRBV18 combines with J gene TRBJ1-4; D possibly corresponds to TRBD1 (5 bases). For the CDR3, the DNA is TGTGCCAGCTCGCCCGACGGGACGGTACGCGAAAAACTGTTTTTT. The encoded protein is CASSPDGTVREKLFF.